These 10 T cell receptor beta chains originate from one sample sequenced in a study of metastatic and nonmetastatic thyroid tumors. All patients were untreated before thyroid surgery. MiXCR re-clonotyped the PCR reads for TCRdb. The sample has 8,000 to 10,000 clones, roughly 24% seen once; the top ten hold around 15%. The sample was tumor tissue. The receptors originated from a female donor with papillary thyroid cancer or a benign thyroid nodule (not recorded which). Some clones in this sample may be carry-over from other donors' samples.

The CDR3 coding sequence is TGCAGTGCTATTAGTCCCCAGGGGGGGTACAATGAGCAGTTCTTC. It encodes CSAISPQGGYNEQFF. The rearrangement links TRBV20-1 to TRBJ2-1; the D call may be TRBD1 or TRBD2 (7 bases each). Trimming took 4 bases from V and 4 from J, leaving 17 bases between them. This CDR3 contains 15 residues. Germline CDR1 DFQATT, CDR2 SNEGSKA (reference sequence).

This clone appeared many times. The rearrangement uses TRBV18 and TRBJ1-1; D remains unclear. Trimming cost V 3 bases and J 0 bases, with 8 bases left between them. This CDR3 comprises 14 residues. Germline CDR1 KGHSH, CDR2 LQKENI. The CDR3 loop is CASSPPNMNTEAFF. CDR3 nucleotides: TGTGCCAGCTCACCCCCCAACATGAACACTGAAGCTTTCTTT. The full variable domain, rest sourced from reference TRBV18 and TRBJ1-1, is NAGVMQNPRHLVRRRGQEARLRCSPMKGHSHVYWYRQLPEEGLKFMVYLQKENIIDESGMPKERFSAEFPKEGPSILRIQQVVRGDSAAYFCASSPPNMNTEAFFGQGTRLTVV.

This clone is categorized as medium-sized (0.01 to 0.1%). The chain carries TRBV12-3 or TRBV12-4 and TRBJ1-1; weak D call: TRBD1 (5 bases). Trimming removed 7 bases from V and 1 base from J, with 13 bases in between. This CDR3 has 14 residues. This CDR3 is CASTKGRENTEAFF. Here the CDR3 DNA reads TGTGCCAGCACTAAGGGACGGGAGAACACTGAAGCTTTCTTT.

This rearrangement joins TRBV19 to TRBJ1-1; possibly TRBD1 for D (6 bases). Per the germline V gene, CDR1 is LNHDA and CDR2 is SQIVND (reference sequence). V was trimmed by 3 bases and J by 5 bases, leaving 13 bases between them. The CDR3 sequence is 14 residues long. The CDR3 protein is CASSIQPDSTEAFF. The DNA for the CDR3 is TGTGCCAGTAGTATTCAACCGGACAGTACTGAAGCTTTCTTT.

By proportion, this clone is medium-sized (0.01 to 0.1%). The V call is TRBV30, the J call TRBJ1-4; weak D call: TRBD1 (5 bases). Germline V lookup: CDR1 GTSNPN, CDR2 SVGIG (reference sequence). The V end was cut by 5 bases, the J end by 6 bases, with 16 bases between. CDR3 length: 14 residues. The CDR3 DNA reads TGTGCCTGGTTGGATAGGAGGGACCATGAAAAACTGTTTTTT. As protein: CAWLDRRDHEKLFF.

This clone was observed many times. CDR3 sequence: CASSATGTSVKETQYF. CDR3 sequence (DNA): TGTGCCAGCAGCGCAACCGGGACTAGCGTTAAAGAGACCCAGTACTTC. The genes are TRBV11-3 and TRBJ2-5, with 10 bases aligning to TRBD2. Trimming removed 5 bases from V and 3 bases from J; junction bases left unmatched: 9. CDR1 and CDR2 from the germline V gene are SGHNT and YENEEA. The CDR3 runs 16 residues.

This sequence joins TRBV11-3 and TRBJ2-2; D is possibly TRBD1 (5 bases). V was pared by 2 bases and J by 6 bases, with 10 bases between. The CDR3 is 14 residues long. The V gene's germline CDR1 is SGHNT and CDR2 YENEEA. Here the CDR3 reads CASSLRGISGELFF. The CDR3 DNA reads as TGTGCCAGCAGCTTAAGGGGTATTTCCGGGGAGCTGTTTTTT.

This clone qualifies as medium-sized (0.01 to 0.1%). The V call is TRBV6-1, the J call TRBJ2-7; D is uncertain. The CDR3 has 13 amino acids. Trimming stripped 8 bases from V and 2 bases from J, with 13 bases between. CDR1 MNHNS and CDR2 SASEGT come from the germline V gene. This CDR3 is CASGQPQTYEQYF. The CDR3 DNA reads as TGTGCCAGCGGGCAGCCGCAAACCTACGAGCAGTACTTC.

About this clone itself: At one end the junction does not follow the germline gene, possibly because of a read error. This sequence joins TRBV20-1 and TRBJ2-7; D remains unclear. This CDR3 contains 15 residues. CDR1 is DFQATT and CDR2 is SNEGSKA in the germline V gene (reference sequence). The CDR3 DNA reads TGCAGTGCTAGCATGGTGCCGATGAGCTCCTTCGAGCAGTACTTC. Protein: CSASMVPMSSFEQYF.

This clone was counted ten times or more. J is TRBJ1-1 and V is TRBV4-2; 7 bases align to TRBD1. CDR1 and CDR2 from the germline V gene are LGHNA and YNFKEQ. J was trimmed by 3 bases and V by 4 bases; bases with no gene match: 5. The CDR3 is 14 amino acids. Here the CDR3 DNA reads TGTGCCAGCAGCCCAGGGGGGGGGGACACTGAAGCTTTCTTT. Encoded protein: CASSPGGGDTEAFF.